The subject of this entry is one T cell receptor (beta chain). This entry belongs to a study of Graves' ophthalmopathy and Graves' hyperthyroidism. RNA transcripts provided the template for amplifying TCR beta CDR3 regions. Second-round multiplex PCR came after first-round RT-PCR with HTBI primers. TCRdb used MiXCR to reprocess the multiplex PCR reads, holding one entry per CDR3 protein. Of 600,000 to 950,000 distinct CDR3 sequences in the sample, roughly 40% were seen once. Input material: peripheral blood. The receptor comes from an adult man with Graves' ophthalmopathy.

CDR3 bases: TGTGCCAGTAGTAACAGGGGGGTCTCGGGCTCCTACGAGCAGTACTTC. Amino acid sequence: CASSNRGVSGSYEQYF. V and J are TRBV19 and TRBJ2-7; 8 nucleotides agree with TRBD1. The V gene's germline CDR1 is LNHDA and CDR2 SQIVND (reference sequence). Losses at the gene ends were 4 bases for V and 0 bases for J; bases not matched to a gene: 8. CDR3 length: 16 residues.